The present T cell receptor (beta chain) was sequenced within a study of T cells in tuberculosis. Study findings and constraints: Shorter CDR3-alpha in active tuberculosis partly drove smaller distances.

Some clones are missing from TCRdb's copy, which holds only in-frame ones; the method was immunoSEQ multiplex PCR. Of 30,000 to 35,000 clones listed, approximately 90% were seen once; the top ten hold about 2%. Note on this clone: Antigen: not known.

This receptor was identified in a donor aged 10-29 years with latent tuberculosis or without tuberculosis infection. The material sequenced was PBMCs.

The CDR3 DNA follows: TGTGCCAGCAGTGAAGGGGTAGCGGGGGGACAAGAGACCCAGTACTTC. Its translation: CASSEGVAGGQETQYF. The genes are TRBV2 and TRBJ2-5; 10 nucleotides line up with TRBD2. Germline lookup yields CDR1 SNHLY and CDR2 FYNNEI. This CDR3 has 16 amino acids. The V and J ends lost 1 base and 2 bases, in that order; junction bases with no gene match: 4.